This TCR beta chain stems from a study of graft-versus-host responses after intestinal transplantation. This CDR3 is 19 amino acids long. Losses at the gene ends were 2 bases for V and 4 bases for J; bases not matched to a gene: 19. Germline V gene lookup returns CDR1 MGHRA and CDR2 YSYEKL. A word on this clone: As yet, its antigen is unknown.

The table came from immunoSEQ multiplex PCR; TCRdb's copy has only in-frame clones and leaves some out. Counted here are approximately 100,000 clones, roughly 90% occurring once; the ten biggest clones make up around 0.1%. Sequencing was performed on unstimulated CD4+ T cells sorted from spleen or lymph node cells, taken before intestinal transplant. The TCR comes from a human donor who received an intestinal transplant. The chain joins TRBV4-1 to TRBJ2-7; 8 positions agree with TRBD1. The CDR3 DNA is TGCGCCAGCAGCCAAAAAGGGCCGGGGACAGGTGCGTGGGAGTACGAGCAGTACTTC. It translates to CASSQKGPGTGAWEYEQYF.